The entry below gives a single TCR beta chain sequence along with its context. Antigen specificity is unknown. The data were obtained in a study of blood T cells in healthy people across ages. Whole-study findings and limits: Among long-lived donors, naive CD4+ cells were more numerous and diversity higher than in aged donors.

This CDR3 spans 13 amino acids. With 3 bases removed from V and 7 bases from J, the gap between germline ends came to 9 bases. Germline CDR1 reads SGHAT; CDR2 reads FQNNGV. Sample-barcoded 5' priming and a J-beta primer mix drove a second PCR of 7 to 11 cycles. Every cDNA was tagged by a template-switch adaptor with 12 random nucleotides. TCRdb fed the 5' RACE reads into MiXCR, producing one record per CDR3 protein. The sample records around 700,000 distinct CDR3 sequences, just under 25% being singletons. These data were also filed under a second study, of T cells of mothers and their children. That report notes: Per child, around 2.7 million TCR beta CDR3 reads were obtained, against over 9.5 million per mother. Mother-child pairs who were related displayed a slightly higher overlap than unrelated pairs, a difference that was non-significant.

The material sequenced was blood. This chain connects TRBV11-2 to TRBJ1-4; no clear D gene. The TCR comes from a boy aged 5-17 years in good health. The CDR3 bases are TGTGCCAGCAGCTTTTCAGTGGGTGAAAAACTGTTTTTT. Amino acids: CASSFSVGEKLFF.